This passage covers 6 T cell receptor beta chains from one sample sequenced in a study of blood T cell repertoires in COVID-19. The table came from immunoSEQ multiplex PCR; TCRdb's copy has only in-frame clones and leaves some out. Found here are 130,000 to 150,000 clones, roughly 84% of them singletons; the top ten hold 4.5% to 6%. The sample taken for sequencing was PBMCs or T cells enriched from blood (not recorded which). The receptor source for this set is a woman aged 45-60 years who had been exposed to COVID-19.

This chain connects TRBV7-9 to TRBJ2-7; 10 bases align to TRBD1. The CDR3 extends over 13 amino acids. V lost 3 bases, J lost 5 bases, and 1 base stayed unmatched. CDR1 is SEHNR, CDR2 FQNEAQ, per germline (reference sequence). CDR3 region: CASSFGQGDEQYF. CDR3 DNA: TGTGCCAGCAGCTTCGGACAGGGGGACGAGCAGTACTTC.

The chain uses TRBV9 and TRBJ2-7, with a tentative D call TRBD1 (6 bases). Germline V gene lookup returns CDR1 SGDLS and CDR2 YYNGEE. V was cut by 3 bases and J by 0 bases, with 10 bases left in between. This CDR3 spans 14 amino acids. The chain's CDR3 is CASSEGTLSYEQYF. DNA for the CDR3: TGTGCCAGCAGCGAGGGGACACTCTCCTACGAGCAGTACTTC.

Only a few counts were recorded for this clone. This rearrangement joins TRBV9 to TRBJ1-5; unclear D gene. The CDR3 length is 14 residues. V was clipped by 0 bases and J by 0 bases, with 4 bases between them. Per germline, CDR1 SGDLS and CDR2 YYNGEE. The CDR3 coding sequence is TGTGCCAGCAGCGTAGACGGTAGCAATCAGCCCCAGCATTTT. Translated: CASSVDGSNQPQHF. Based on the CDR3 plus reference TRBV9 and TRBJ1-5, the full variable domain is DSGVTQTPKHLITATGQRVTLRCSPRSGDLSVYWYQQSLDQGLQFLIQYYNGEERAKGNILERFSAQQFPDLHSELNLSSLELGDSALYFCASSVDGSNQPQHFGDGTRLSIL.

The gene calls are TRBV6-5 and TRBJ2-3; perhaps TRBD2 as D (5 bases). V was pared by 0 bases and J by 2 bases, with 9 bases between. The CDR3 consists of 15 residues. Germline assignment: CDR1 MNHEY and CDR2 SVGAGI. The CDR3: CASSYSIGNTDTQYF. The CDR3, as DNA: TGTGCCAGCAGTTACTCGATCGGGAACACAGATACGCAGTATTTT.

The rearrangement joins TRBV2 to TRBJ1-2; a possible D gene is TRBD1 (6 bases). Between the trimmed V and J ends, which lost 7 bases and 1 base, there was a span of 22 bases. CDR1 is SNHLY, CDR2 FYNNEI, per germline. This CDR3 comprises 17 residues. CDR3 coding DNA: TGTGCCAGCATCAGTCGGCAGGGGCGAGGACTTAACTATGGCTACACCTTC. Translating it yields CASISRQGRGLNYGYTF. Drawing the rest from reference TRBV2 and TRBJ1-2, the complete variable domain is EPEVTQTPSHQVTQMGQEVILRCVPISNHLYFYWYRQILGQKVEFLVSFYNNEISEKSEIFDDQFSVERPDGSNFTLKIRSTKLEDSAMYFCASISRQGRGLNYGYTFGSGTRLTVV.

This clone occurred a few times. The CDR3 DNA reads TGCAGCGTTAGGCGGGCGGACGACTACACCTTC. Translation gives CSVRRADDYTF. The chain uses TRBV29-1 and TRBJ1-2; D is unresolved. CDR1 and CDR2 from the germline V gene are SQVTM and ANQGSEA. Trimming removed 5 bases at V and 10 bases at J, with 14 bases between. This CDR3 region has 11 residues.